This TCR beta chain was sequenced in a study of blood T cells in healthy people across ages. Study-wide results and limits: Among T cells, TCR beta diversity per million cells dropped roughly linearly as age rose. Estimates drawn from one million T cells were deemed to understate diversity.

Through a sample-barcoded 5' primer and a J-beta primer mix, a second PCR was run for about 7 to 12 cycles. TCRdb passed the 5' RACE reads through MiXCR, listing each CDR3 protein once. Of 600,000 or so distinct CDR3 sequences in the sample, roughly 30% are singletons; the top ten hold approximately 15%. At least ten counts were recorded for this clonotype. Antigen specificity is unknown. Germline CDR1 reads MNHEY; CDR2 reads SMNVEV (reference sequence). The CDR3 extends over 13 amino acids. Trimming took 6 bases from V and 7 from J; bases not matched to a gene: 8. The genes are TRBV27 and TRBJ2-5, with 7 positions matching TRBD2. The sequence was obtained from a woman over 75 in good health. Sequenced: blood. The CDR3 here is CASSRPGGGTQYF. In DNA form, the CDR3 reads TGTGCCAGCAGCCGGCCGGGGGGAGGGACCCAGTACTTC.